These 23 T cell receptor beta chains originate from one sample sequenced in a study of T cell repertoires in cytomegalovirus infection. TCRdb reanalysed the reads using MiXCR and keeps one entry per CDR3 protein. This sample has approximately 750,000 distinct CDR3 sequences; roughly 35% occur once, and the top ten carry around 2.8%. The material sequenced was PBMCs. These receptors all stem from a human donor in good health (CMV status not recorded). Some clones in this sample may be carry-over from other donors' samples.

This clonotype has more than one count but fewer than ten. V and J are TRBV7-2 and TRBJ2-2, with unresolved D. The V and J ends lost 0 bases and 1 base respectively, with 6 bases between them. The CDR3 runs to 15 residues. Germline CDR1 and CDR2: SGHTA and FQGNSA. The CDR3 coding sequence is TGTGCCAGCAGCTTAGCGTCAGGGAACACCGGGGAGCTGTTTTTT. Its protein product is CASSLASGNTGELFF.

This rearrangement joins TRBV20-1 to TRBJ1-1; D is possibly TRBD1 (5 bases). The germline CDR1 and CDR2 sequences are DFQATT and SNEGSKA (reference sequence). The CDR3 is 11 residues long. The CDR3 sequence is CRGTRVTEAFF. In DNA form, the CDR3 reads TGCAGGGGGACGAGGGTCACTGAAGCTTTCTTT.

The V gene is TRBV20-1, the J gene TRBJ2-6; D is ambiguous. The ends were cut back, 0 bases at V and 0 bases at J, with 9 bases in the middle. The CDR3 runs 16 residues. CDR1 and CDR2 (germline): DFQATT, SNEGSKA (reference sequence). CDR3 DNA sequence: TGCAGTGCTAGAGATCTCAACAGCTCTGGGGCCAACGTCCTGACTTTC. Encoded protein: CSARDLNSSGANVLTF.

The gene calls are TRBV3-1 and TRBJ1-2, with D perhaps matching TRBD1 (6 bases). The CDR3 has 14 amino acids. Trimming pared 1 base from V and 6 bases from J, leaving 12 bases between. Per germline, CDR1 LGHDT and CDR2 YNNKEL (reference sequence). In nucleotides, the CDR3 is TGTGCCAGCAGCCAAGCACTCGGACAGAATGGCTACACCTTC. Protein: CASSQALGQNGYTF.

This clonotype occurred once. Here the CDR3 reads CASSLGREGNKEKLFF. The CDR3 DNA is TGTGCCAGCAGTTTGGGTCGGGAGGGGAATAAGGAAAAACTGTTTTTT. The chain recombines TRBV12-3 or TRBV12-4 with TRBJ1-4, with a possible D match to TRBD1 (5 bases). The CDR3 sequence is 16 residues long. Trimming pared 3 bases from V and 8 bases from J, leaving 19 bases between.

This chain joins TRBV28 and TRBJ2-7; no firm D call. Trimming removed 4 bases at V and 2 bases at J, with 12 bases between. CDR3 size: 14 residues. Germline V gene data show CDR1 as MDHEN and CDR2 as SYDVKM. This chain's CDR3 is CASSSPGFTYEQYF. In DNA, the CDR3 is TGTGCCAGCAGTTCGCCGGGTTTCACCTACGAGCAGTACTTC.

This clonotype was seen at least ten times. V is TRBV7-2 and J is TRBJ1-6; D is unresolved. This CDR3 is 12 amino acids long. Germline lookup yields CDR1 SGHTA and CDR2 FQGNSA. With 5 bases removed from V and 5 bases from J, the gap between germline ends came to 4 bases. The CDR3 region has the DNA TGTGCCAGCAGCCTCGATAATTCACCCCTCCACTTT. Translation: CASSLDNSPLHF.

V and J are TRBV4-1 and TRBJ1-5, with 9 bases fitting TRBD1. Per germline, CDR1 MGHRA and CDR2 YSYEKL. CDR3 length: 16 amino acids. The V gene end was trimmed by 1 base and the J gene end by 6 bases; junction bases not matched to a gene: 7. This CDR3 is CASSQVLQGAIQPQHF. The DNA of the CDR3 is TGCGCCAGCAGCCAAGTCTTACAGGGGGCGATTCAGCCCCAGCATTTT.

This clonotype was seen more than once but under ten times. V usage is TRBV6-5 and J usage is TRBJ1-2; tentatively, D is TRBD1 (5 bases). The CDR3 loop spans 14 amino acids. Trimming shortened V by 0 bases and J by 9 bases, and 14 bases separated the two germline ends. Looked up from germline, CDR1 is MNHEY and CDR2 is SVGAGI. The CDR3 region is CASSYSGPSRSYTF. CDR3 DNA: TGTGCCAGCAGTTACTCGGGGCCCTCACGAAGCTACACCTTC.

In its sample, this clonotype was seen a few times. The chain is built from TRBV6-1 and TRBJ2-5; TRBD2 agrees at 8 bases. Germline V gives CDR1 MNHNS, CDR2 SASEGT. V lost 6 bases to trimming and J lost 5 bases; unmatched junction nucleotides: 11. The CDR3 loop spans 15 amino acids. The CDR3 loop is CASRTGTRVFETQYF. The CDR3 bases are TGTGCCAGCAGGACCGGGACTAGAGTTTTCGAGACCCAGTACTTC.

J is TRBJ1-6 and V is TRBV23-1; D remains ambiguous. TRBV23-1 is known as an ORF, though its function is uncertain. The CDR3 length is 13 residues. Trimming removed 7 bases from V and 9 bases from J, with 13 bases in between. The CDR3, as DNA: TGCGCCAGCACCATAAGTCACGGTTCACCCCTCCACTTT. It codes for CASTISHGSPLHF.

Details on this clonotype: At one boundary the junction diverges from the germline segment, which might be a read error. This chain connects TRBV25-1 to TRBJ2-7; 10 bases agree with TRBD1. Germline CDR1 reads MGHDK; CDR2 reads SYGVNS. This CDR3 spans 12 amino acids. For the CDR3, the DNA is TGTGCCAGCAGTTTCCGAGGGACAGGGGTGCACTTC. Translated, it gives CASSFRGTGVHF.

This clonotype was picked up many times. The rearrangement links TRBV11-2 to TRBJ2-3, with 7 nucleotides matching TRBD1. V lost 3 bases to trimming and J lost 6 bases; unmatched junction nucleotides: 9. CDR1 is SGHAT, CDR2 FQNNGV, per germline. The CDR3 sequence is 15 residues long. The chain's CDR3 is CASSFRTGLGDTQYF. The CDR3 nucleotides are TGTGCCAGCAGCTTCAGGACAGGATTGGGGGATACGCAGTATTTT. Variable domain in full (rest from reference TRBV11-2 and TRBJ2-3): EAGVAQSPRYKIIEKRQSVAFWCNPISGHATLYWYQQILGQGPKLLIQFQNNGVVDDSQLPKDRFSAERLKGVDSTLKIQPAKLEDSAVYLCASSFRTGLGDTQYFGPGTRLTVL.

The chain uses TRBV7-4 and TRBJ1-1; unclear D gene. Trimming shortened V by 1 base and J by 0 bases, and 12 bases separated the two germline ends. The length of the CDR3 is 16 residues. Per the germline V gene, CDR1 is SGHVT and CDR2 is SQSDAQ. The CDR3 sequence: CASSLGSRLLNTEAFF. As DNA, the CDR3 is TGTGCCAGCAGCTTAGGGTCTCGACTGCTGAACACTGAAGCTTTCTTT. Full variable domain (remainder filled in from reference TRBV7-4 and TRBJ1-1): GAGVSQSPRYKVAKRGRDVALRCDSISGHVTLYWYRQTLGQGSEVLTYSQSDAQRDKSGRPSGRFSAERPERSVSTLKIQRTEQGDSAVYLCASSLGSRLLNTEAFFGQGTRLTVV.

The chain has TRBV6-1 and TRBJ2-4, with D unresolved. V was shortened by 7 bases and J by 4 bases, with 17 bases between the two germline ends. The CDR3 totals 15 residues. Per the germline V gene, CDR1 is MNHNS and CDR2 is SASEGT. In DNA, the CDR3 is TGTGCCAGCAAGTTGGGAAGCACCCCTAAAAACATTCAGTACTTC. Translation: CASKLGSTPKNIQYF.

V usage is TRBV9 and J usage is TRBJ2-3; TRBD1 or TRBD2 may be the D gene (6 bases each). CDR3 length: 15 amino acids. Germline CDR1 and CDR2: SGDLS and YYNGEE. V lost 1 base and J lost 4, with 13 bases in between. The CDR3 is CASSVSGATPDTQYF. The CDR3 region has the DNA TGTGCCAGCAGCGTATCGGGGGCGACTCCAGATACGCAGTATTTT.

This clonotype was picked up many times. The V and J genes are TRBV7-2 and TRBJ2-7; TRBD1 agrees at 10 bases. The CDR3 is 17 residues long. Trimming cost V 1 base and J 6 bases; bases outside gene matches: 12. CDR1 is SGHTA, CDR2 FQGNSA, per germline. CDR3 in amino acids: CASSLGTTGTGVREQYF. CDR3 nucleotides: TGTGCCAGCAGCTTAGGGACGACCGGGACAGGGGTTCGCGAGCAGTACTTC.

V usage is TRBV6-4 and J usage is TRBJ2-2; D remains unclear. CDR3 length: 14 residues. Germline CDR1 MRHNA, CDR2 SNTAGT. Trimming removed 5 bases at V and 7 bases at J, with 14 bases between. The CDR3 coding sequence is TGTGCCAGCAGTCCCGGGCCAGAAGGCGGGGAGCTGTTTTTT. It encodes CASSPGPEGGELFF.

The genes are TRBV7-2 and TRBJ2-4, with a possible D match to TRBD1 (6 bases). Germline V gene data show CDR1 as SGHTA and CDR2 as FQGNSA. This CDR3 has 12 amino acids. V was trimmed by 1 base and J by 13 bases, leaving 11 bases between them. CDR3: CASSLGQGSQYF. Here the CDR3 DNA reads TGTGCCAGCAGCTTAGGGCAGGGGTCGCAGTACTTC.

This clonotype occurred many times. This chain joins TRBV7-2 and TRBJ2-2; maybe TRBD1 (5 bases). CDR3 size: 16 residues. The germline V gene has CDR1 SGHTA and CDR2 FQGNSA. V lost 5 bases to trimming and J lost 4 bases, with 17 bases between them. The CDR3, as DNA: TGTGCCAGCAGCCCTCTAGGGGTGTTCGGCACCGGGGAGCTGTTTTTT. Translating gives CASSPLGVFGTGELFF.

The rearrangement uses TRBV10-2 and TRBJ1-5; 9 bases map to TRBD1. Trimming took 4 bases from V and 0 from J; bases not matched to a gene: 4. This CDR3 has 16 amino acids. The germline CDR1 and CDR2 sequences are WSHSY and SAAADI. CDR3 in DNA: TGCGCCAGCAGTGGGGGACAGGGCAATAGCAATCAGCCCCAGCATTTT. It yields the protein CASSGGQGNSNQPQHF.

The chain has TRBV20-1 and TRBJ2-5; the match to TRBD2 covers 10 bases. This CDR3 spans 14 amino acids. Per the germline V gene, CDR1 is DFQATT and CDR2 is SNEGSKA (reference sequence). The V segment lost 4 bases and the J segment 2 bases; nucleotides outside the gene matches: 4. In DNA form, the CDR3 reads TGCAGTGCTATCATAGCGGGGGGACAAGAGACCCAGTACTTC. Protein product: CSAIIAGGQETQYF.

A remark on this clonotype: One junction end disagrees with the germline gene, perhaps due to a read error. This chain uses TRBV7-9 with TRBJ2-3, with TRBD2 identical over 7 bases. Germline V gives CDR1 SEHNR, CDR2 FQNEAQ (reference sequence). This CDR3 region has 15 residues. The CDR3 DNA reads as TGTGCCAGAAGCTCCACGGCGCGCGGGAGAGATACGCAGTATTGG. This encodes CARSSTARGRDTQYW.